The text below deals with one TCR beta chain. Its antigen is not yet known. No much larger clone is present one base from it, and per-base qualities are unavailable. TCRbeta CDR3 regions were amplified from genomic DNA by means of the immunoSEQ Assay, a bias-controlled multiplex PCR. On the authors' methods: Within the assay, amplification of reference gene primers was used to estimate how many nucleated cells each sample contained. Sequence reads were collapsed and filtered to measure the absolute abundance of every unique TCRbeta CDR3 rearrangement. For each sample, productive Simpson clonality was calculated as the square root of Simpson's diversity index over productive rearrangements. TCRdb stores this immuneACCESS table with in-frame sequences only. Part of the clones is absent; in the studies checked, under half of the shortfall reflects unresolved V genes, and no reason is known for the rest. The V and J calls and the clone size are those of that table, but D and trimming were determined from the DNA. This sample lists fewer than 200,000 clones; roughly 82% were detected once. Together, the top ten hold 6.5% to 9.5% of the sample.

Via the germline V gene (reference sequence), CDR1 is LGHDT and CDR2 YNNKEL. Cut back by 1 base and 6 bases, the V and J ends lie 12 bases apart. From the cysteine through the phenylalanine, the CDR3 covers 14 amino acids. Only the CDR3 portion is preserved as DNA: 42 bases, with reading frame beginning at the first base. This specimen belongs to a study of blood T cell repertoires in COVID-19 (dated by TCRdb to about 2020). Background for the entire study: Samples covering the acute and convalescent phases of COVID-19 were provided by collaborators in the United States, Italy and Spain. The prospective study material was composed of cDNA or gDNA derived from T cells, B-cell-depleted T cells, or PBMCs. Deeply sampled blood TCRbeta repertoires from subjects exposed to, actively infected with, or recovered from COVID-19 were included in the dataset. A freely available public database, intended as a resource for researchers studying the immune response to SARS-CoV-2, is where the repertoires were released. The samples were drawn from the first 160 participants of the ongoing ImmuneRACE study and from 1,254 subjects provided by 6 global collaborators. The sample metadata nearly always contained a de-identified subject ID, COVID-19 status, age in years and sex. Where HLA class I and class II types were available, the types were taken from metadata supplied by the sample provider, not from assay-based typing. Points the paper makes about the study in general: The quantity of clinical and demographic metadata differed by source and by participant and was supplied without curation.

One collaborating source in Seattle enrolled patients during active infection and followed them longitudinally through the course of disease. The collaborating institutions used their own protocols to collect whole blood in K2EDTA tubes. For TCRbeta analysis, collaborators shipped samples in one of three forms: frozen whole blood, isolated PBMCs, or DNA extracted from either of those sample types. The sequenced material came from peripheral blood. The chain joins TRBV3-1 (or the pseudogene TRBV3-2) to TRBJ1-2; TRBD1 is a weak D gene call, 6 bases matching. The receptor was isolated from an older woman with COVID-19, enrolled during active disease. Here is the DNA: TGTGCCAGCAGCCAAGGGGGGCGTATCCATGGCTACACCTTC. This gives the protein CASSQGGRIHGYTF.